These T cell receptor beta chains were read from a single sample in a study of CD8+ T cells in alopecia areata. TCRdb's table, derived via immunoSEQ multiplex PCR, lists solely in-frame clones and lacks some. The data hold 150,000 to 200,000 clones, with 45% to 65% observed a single time. The input for sequencing was CD4+ T cells sorted from blood, taken at week 4, from a patient treated with tofacitinib. These receptors were collected from a human donor with alopecia areata. The conserved cysteine and the conserved F or W are not part of the CDR3 here.

>TRBJ1-1|TRBV29-1|11
SAQGPLHTEAF
>TRBJ2-5|TRBV4-3|15
ASSQGRGDLARETQY
>TRBJ2-7|TRBV11-1|13
ASSFLSGGSYEQY
>TRBJ1-2|TRBV5-1|11
ASTNNAVYGYT
>TRBJ1-1|TRBV2|16
ASGDRGPIQGPNTEAF
>TRBJ2-5|TRBV5-4|11
ASNLMGEETQY
>TRBJ2-5|TRBV19|12
ASSLGTAKETQY
>TRBJ2-3|TRBV19|13
ATTGTYTSTDTQY
>TRBJ1-2|TRBV28|12
ASRLKGRNYGYT
>TRBJ2-3|TRBV11-2|10
ASSPGAGGQY
>TRBJ1-1|TRBV29-1|12
SVDSDTGVTEAF
>TRBJ2-3|TRBV29-1|15
SVRGSSGGAATDTQY
>TRBJ2-1|TRBV5-6|11
ASSFGQNNEQF
>TRBJ2-5|TRBV29-1|11
SVLRGGWETQY
>TRBJ2-7|TRBV30|15
AWTTRRDRASVGEQY
>TRBJ2-7|TRBV25-1|13
ASSELTRGIGEQY
>TRBJ1-5|TRBV30|14
AWSGAVGATNQPQH
>TRBJ2-7|TRBV25-1|13
ASSEDRVWGYEQY
>TRBJ1-2|TRBV30|12
AWSQTPYSYGYT
>TRBJ1-1|TRBV15|9
ATSRETEAF
>TRBJ1-1|TRBV30|8
AWSNGRAF
>TRBJ1-1|TRBV30|16
AWSVRGTGGILNTEAF
>TRBJ1-6|TRBV4-1|13
ASSQEGGGYSPLH
>TRBJ1-1|TRBV29-1|11
SVDGPGNTEAF
>TRBJ2-7|TRBV6-5|13
ASSYSILGPYEQY
>TRBJ1-1|TRBV2|9
ASAVNTEAF
>TRBJ1-5|TRBV19|17
ASSSRDRGGPLGNQPQH
>TRBJ1-2|TRBV7-2|11
ASSLRQSIGYT